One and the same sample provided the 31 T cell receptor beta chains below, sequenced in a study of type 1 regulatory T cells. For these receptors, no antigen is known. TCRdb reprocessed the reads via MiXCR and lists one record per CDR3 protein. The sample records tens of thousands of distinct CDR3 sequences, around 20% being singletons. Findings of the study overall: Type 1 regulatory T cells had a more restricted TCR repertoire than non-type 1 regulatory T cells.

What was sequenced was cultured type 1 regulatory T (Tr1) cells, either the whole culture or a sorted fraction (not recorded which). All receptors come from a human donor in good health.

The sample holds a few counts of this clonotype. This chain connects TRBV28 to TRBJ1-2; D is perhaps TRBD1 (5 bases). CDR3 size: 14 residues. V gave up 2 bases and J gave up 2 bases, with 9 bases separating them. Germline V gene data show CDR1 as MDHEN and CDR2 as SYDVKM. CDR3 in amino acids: CASSLTAGNYGYTF. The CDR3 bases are TGTGCCAGCAGTTTAACGGCAGGGAACTATGGCTACACCTTC.

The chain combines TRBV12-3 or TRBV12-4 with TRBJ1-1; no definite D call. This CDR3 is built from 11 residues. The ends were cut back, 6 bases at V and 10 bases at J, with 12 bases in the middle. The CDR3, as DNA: TGTGCCAGCAGCCAGAGTCGTGGAGCTTTCTTT. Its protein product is CASSQSRGAFF.

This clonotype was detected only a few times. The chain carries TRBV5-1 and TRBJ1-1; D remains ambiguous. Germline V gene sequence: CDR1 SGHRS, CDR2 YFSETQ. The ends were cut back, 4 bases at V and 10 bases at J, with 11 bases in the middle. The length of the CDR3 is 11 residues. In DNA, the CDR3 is TGCGCCAGCAGCGATGACCAGATAGCTTTCTTT. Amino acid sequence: CASSDDQIAFF.

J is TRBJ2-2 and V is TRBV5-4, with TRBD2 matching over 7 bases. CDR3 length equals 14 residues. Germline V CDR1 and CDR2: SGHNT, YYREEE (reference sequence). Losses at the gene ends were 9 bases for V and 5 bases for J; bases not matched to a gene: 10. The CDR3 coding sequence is TGTGCCACCCGGCTGGGAGGGGTGACCGGGGAGCTGTTTTTT. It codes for CATRLGGVTGELFF.

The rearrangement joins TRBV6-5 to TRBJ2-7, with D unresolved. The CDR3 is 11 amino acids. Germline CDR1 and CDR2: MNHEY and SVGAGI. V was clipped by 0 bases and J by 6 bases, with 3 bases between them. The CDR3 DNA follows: TGTGCCAGCAGTTACTCCAGCGAGCAGTACTTC. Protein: CASSYSSEQYF.

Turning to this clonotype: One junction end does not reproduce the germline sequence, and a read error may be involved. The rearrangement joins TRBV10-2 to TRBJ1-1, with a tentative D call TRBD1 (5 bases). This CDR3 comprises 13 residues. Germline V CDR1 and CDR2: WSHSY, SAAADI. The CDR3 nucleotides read TGTGCCACGGCTCCAACAGGGAACACTGAAGCTTTCTTT. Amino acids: CATAPTGNTEAFF.

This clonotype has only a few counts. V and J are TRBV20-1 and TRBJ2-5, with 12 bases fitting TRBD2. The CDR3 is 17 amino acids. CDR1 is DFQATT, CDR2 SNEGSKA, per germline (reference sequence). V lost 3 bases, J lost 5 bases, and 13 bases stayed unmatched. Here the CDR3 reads CSARNRLAGGREETQYF. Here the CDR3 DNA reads TGCAGTGCTAGGAATCGGCTAGCGGGAGGGCGAGAGGAGACCCAGTACTTC.

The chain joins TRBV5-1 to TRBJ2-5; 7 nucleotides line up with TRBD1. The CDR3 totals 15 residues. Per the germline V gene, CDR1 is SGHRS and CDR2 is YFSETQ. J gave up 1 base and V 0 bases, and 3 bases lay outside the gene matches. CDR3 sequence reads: CASSLAGQVQETQYF. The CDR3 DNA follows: TGCGCCAGCAGCTTGGCAGGACAGGTCCAAGAGACCCAGTACTTC.

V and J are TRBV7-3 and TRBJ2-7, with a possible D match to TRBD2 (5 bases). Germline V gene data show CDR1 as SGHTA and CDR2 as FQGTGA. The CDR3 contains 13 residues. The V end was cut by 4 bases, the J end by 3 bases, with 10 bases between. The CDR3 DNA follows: TGTGCCAGCAGCTACGGGGTATTCTACGAGCAGTACTTC. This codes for CASSYGVFYEQYF.

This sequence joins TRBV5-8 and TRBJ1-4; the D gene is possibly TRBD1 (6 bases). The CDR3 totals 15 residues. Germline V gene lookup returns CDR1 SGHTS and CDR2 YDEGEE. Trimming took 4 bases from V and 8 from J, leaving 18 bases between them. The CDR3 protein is CASSKARGRGEKLFF. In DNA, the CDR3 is TGTGCCAGCAGCAAAGCCAGGGGAAGGGGCGAAAAACTGTTTTTT.

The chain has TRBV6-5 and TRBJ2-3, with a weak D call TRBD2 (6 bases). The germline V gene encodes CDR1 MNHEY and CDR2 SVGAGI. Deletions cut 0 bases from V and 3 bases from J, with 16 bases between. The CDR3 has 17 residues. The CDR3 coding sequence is TGTGCCAGCAGTTACTCAATGCCTAGCGCGAGGACAGATACGCAGTATTTT. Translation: CASSYSMPSARTDTQYF.

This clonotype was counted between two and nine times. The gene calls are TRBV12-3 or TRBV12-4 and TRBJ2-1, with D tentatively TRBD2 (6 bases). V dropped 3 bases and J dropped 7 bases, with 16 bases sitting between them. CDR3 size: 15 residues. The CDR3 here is CASSLYPGEGNEQFF. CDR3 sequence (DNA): TGTGCCAGCAGTTTGTACCCGGGAGAAGGGAATGAGCAGTTCTTC.

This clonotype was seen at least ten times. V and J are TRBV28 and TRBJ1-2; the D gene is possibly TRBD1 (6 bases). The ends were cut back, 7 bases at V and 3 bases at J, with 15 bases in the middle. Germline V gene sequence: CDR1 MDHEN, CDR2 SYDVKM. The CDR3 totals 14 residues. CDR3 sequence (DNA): TGTGCCAGCACCCGTTGGGGGCCCGACTATGGCTACACCTTC. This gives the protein CASTRWGPDYGYTF.

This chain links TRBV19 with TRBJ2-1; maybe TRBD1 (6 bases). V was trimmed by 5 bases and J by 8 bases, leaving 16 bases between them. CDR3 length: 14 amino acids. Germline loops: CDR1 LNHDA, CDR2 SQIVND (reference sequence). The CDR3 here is CASSPRGQPDEQFF. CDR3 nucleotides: TGTGCCAGTAGTCCGCGAGGACAGCCTGATGAGCAGTTCTTC.

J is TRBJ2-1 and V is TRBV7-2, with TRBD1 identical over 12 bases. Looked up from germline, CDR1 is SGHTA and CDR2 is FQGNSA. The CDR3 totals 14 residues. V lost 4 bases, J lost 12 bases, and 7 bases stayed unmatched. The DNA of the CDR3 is TGTGCCAGCAGCTACGGGACAGGGGGCAGCTGGCAGTTCTTC. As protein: CASSYGTGGSWQFF.

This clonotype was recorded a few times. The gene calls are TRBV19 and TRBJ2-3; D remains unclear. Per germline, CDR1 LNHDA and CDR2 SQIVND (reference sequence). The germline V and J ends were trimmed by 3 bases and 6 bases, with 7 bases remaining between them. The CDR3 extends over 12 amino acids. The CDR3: CASSMMGDTQYF. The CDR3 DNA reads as TGTGCCAGTAGTATGATGGGGGATACGCAGTATTTT.

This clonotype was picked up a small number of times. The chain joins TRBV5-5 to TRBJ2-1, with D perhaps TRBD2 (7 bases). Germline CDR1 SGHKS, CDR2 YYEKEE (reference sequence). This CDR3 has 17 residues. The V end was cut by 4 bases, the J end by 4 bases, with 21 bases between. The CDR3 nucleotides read TGTGCCAGCAGCGGCCGGGGGGCTGACCCCTTTTACAATGAGCAGTTCTTC. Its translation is CASSGRGADPFYNEQFF.

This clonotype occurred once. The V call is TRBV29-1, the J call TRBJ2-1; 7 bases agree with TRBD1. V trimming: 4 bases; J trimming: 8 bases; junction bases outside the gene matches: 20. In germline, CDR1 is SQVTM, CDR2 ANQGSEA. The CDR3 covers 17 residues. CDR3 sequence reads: CSVVVRPGQDRVDEQFF. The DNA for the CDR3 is TGCAGCGTTGTCGTACGGCCAGGACAGGATCGGGTTGATGAGCAGTTCTTC.

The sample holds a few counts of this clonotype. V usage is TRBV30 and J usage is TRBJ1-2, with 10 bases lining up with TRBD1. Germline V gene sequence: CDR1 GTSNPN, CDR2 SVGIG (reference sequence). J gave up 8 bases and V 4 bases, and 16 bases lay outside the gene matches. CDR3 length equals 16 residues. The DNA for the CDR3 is TGTGCCTGGAACCCGGGACAGGGGACTGAAAGCGGCGGCTACACCTTC. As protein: CAWNPGQGTESGGYTF. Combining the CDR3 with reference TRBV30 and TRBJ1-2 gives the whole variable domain SQTIHQWPATLVQPVGSPLSLECTVEGTSNPNLYWYRQAAGRGLQLLFYSVGIGQISSEVPQNLSASRPQDRQFILSSKKLLLSDSGFYLCAWNPGQGTESGGYTFGSGTRLTVV.

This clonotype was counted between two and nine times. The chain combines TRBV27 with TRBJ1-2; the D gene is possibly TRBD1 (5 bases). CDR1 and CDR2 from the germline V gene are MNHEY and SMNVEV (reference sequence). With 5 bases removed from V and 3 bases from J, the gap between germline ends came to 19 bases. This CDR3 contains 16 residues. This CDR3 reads CASSPTDRSRYYGYTF. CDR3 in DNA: TGTGCCAGCAGTCCCACCGACAGATCAAGATACTATGGCTACACCTTC.

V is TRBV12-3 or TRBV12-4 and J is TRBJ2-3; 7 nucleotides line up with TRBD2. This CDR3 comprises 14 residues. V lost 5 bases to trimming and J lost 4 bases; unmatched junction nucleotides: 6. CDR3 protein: CASSPRERADTQYF. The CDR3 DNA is TGTGCCAGCAGTCCGCGGGAGAGGGCAGATACGCAGTATTTT.

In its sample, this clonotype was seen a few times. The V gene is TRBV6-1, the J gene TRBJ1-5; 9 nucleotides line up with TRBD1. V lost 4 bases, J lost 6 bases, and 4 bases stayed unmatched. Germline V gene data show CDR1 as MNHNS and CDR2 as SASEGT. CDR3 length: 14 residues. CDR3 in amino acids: CASSGRQGGQPQHF. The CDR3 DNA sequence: TGTGCCAGCAGTGGACGACAGGGGGGTCAGCCCCAGCATTTT.

The CDR3 DNA is TGCGCCAGCAGCTTGGATGGGACTAGCGATACCGGTCAGTTCTTC. This sequence encodes CASSLDGTSDTGQFF. V usage is TRBV5-1 and J usage is TRBJ2-1; 10 bases fit TRBD2. The CDR3 extends over 15 amino acids. V shed 0 bases, J shed 13 bases, and the junction held 10 bases outside the gene matches. The germline V gene encodes CDR1 SGHRS and CDR2 YFSETQ.

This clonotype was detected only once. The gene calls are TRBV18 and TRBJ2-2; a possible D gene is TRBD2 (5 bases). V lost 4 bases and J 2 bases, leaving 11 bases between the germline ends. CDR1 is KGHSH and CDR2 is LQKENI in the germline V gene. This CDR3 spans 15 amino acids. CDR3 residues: CASSRERVNTGELFF. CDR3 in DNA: TGTGCCAGCTCACGAGAGAGGGTCAACACCGGGGAGCTGTTTTTT.

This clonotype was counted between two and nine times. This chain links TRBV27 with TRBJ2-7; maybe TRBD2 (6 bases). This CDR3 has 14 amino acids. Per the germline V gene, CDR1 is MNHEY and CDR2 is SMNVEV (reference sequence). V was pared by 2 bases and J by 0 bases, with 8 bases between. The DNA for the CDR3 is TGTGCCAGCAGTTTAGCGGGGAGCTCCTACGAGCAGTACTTC. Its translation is CASSLAGSSYEQYF.

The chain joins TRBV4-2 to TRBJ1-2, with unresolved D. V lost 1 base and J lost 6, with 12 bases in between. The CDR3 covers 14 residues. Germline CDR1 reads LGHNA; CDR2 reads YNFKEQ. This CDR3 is CASSQASPGDGYTF. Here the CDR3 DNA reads TGTGCCAGCAGCCAAGCGTCCCCCGGAGATGGCTACACCTTC.

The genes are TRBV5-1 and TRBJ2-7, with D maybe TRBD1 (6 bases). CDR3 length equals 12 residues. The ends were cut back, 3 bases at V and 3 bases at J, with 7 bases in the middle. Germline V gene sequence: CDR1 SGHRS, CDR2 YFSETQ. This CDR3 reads CASSSQGYEQYF. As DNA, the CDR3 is TGCGCCAGCAGCTCACAGGGCTACGAGCAGTACTTC.

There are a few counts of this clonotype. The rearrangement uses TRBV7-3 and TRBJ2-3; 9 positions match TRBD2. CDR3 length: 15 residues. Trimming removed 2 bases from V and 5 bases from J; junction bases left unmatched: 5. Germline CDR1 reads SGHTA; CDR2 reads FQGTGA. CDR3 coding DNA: TGTGCCAGCAGCTTAGGTCTAGCGGGATTAGATACGCAGTATTTT. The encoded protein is CASSLGLAGLDTQYF.

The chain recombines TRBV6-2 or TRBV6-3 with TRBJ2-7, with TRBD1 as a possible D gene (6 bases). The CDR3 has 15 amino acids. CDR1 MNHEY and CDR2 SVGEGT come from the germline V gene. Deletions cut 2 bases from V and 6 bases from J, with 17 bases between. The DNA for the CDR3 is TGTGCCAGCAGTTACCTCACCAGGGGTGTGTCCGAGCAGTACTTC. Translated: CASSYLTRGVSEQYF.

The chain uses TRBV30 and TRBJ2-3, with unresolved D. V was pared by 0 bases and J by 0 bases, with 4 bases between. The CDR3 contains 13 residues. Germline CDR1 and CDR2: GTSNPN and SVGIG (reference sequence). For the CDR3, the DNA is TGTGCCTGGAGTGTACGGAGCACAGATACGCAGTATTTT. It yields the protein CAWSVRSTDTQYF. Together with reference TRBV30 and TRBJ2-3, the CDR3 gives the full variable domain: SQTIHQWPATLVQPVGSPLSLECTVEGTSNPNLYWYRQAAGRGLQLLFYSVGIGQISSEVPQNLSASRPQDRQFILSSKKLLLSDSGFYLCAWSVRSTDTQYFGPGTRLTVL.

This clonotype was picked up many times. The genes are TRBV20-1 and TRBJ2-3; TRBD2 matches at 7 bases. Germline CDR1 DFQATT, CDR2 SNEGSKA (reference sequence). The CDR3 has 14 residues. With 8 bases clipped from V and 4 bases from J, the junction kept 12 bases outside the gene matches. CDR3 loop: CSSLQRGGADTQYF. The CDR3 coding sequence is TGCAGTTCCCTACAGCGGGGAGGGGCAGATACGCAGTATTTT.